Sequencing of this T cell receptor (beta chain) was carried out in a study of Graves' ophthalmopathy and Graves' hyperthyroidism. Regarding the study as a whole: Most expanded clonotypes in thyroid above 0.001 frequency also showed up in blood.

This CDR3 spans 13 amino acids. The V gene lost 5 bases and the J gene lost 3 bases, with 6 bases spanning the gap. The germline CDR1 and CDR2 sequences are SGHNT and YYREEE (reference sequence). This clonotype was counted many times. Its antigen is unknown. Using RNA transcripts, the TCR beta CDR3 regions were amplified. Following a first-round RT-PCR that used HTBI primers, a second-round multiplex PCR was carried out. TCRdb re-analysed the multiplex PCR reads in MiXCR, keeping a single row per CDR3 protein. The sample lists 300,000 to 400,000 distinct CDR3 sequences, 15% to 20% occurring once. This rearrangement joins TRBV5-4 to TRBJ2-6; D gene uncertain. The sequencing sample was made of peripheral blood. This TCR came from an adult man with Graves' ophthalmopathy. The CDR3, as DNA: TGTGCCAGCAGTGTAGTTGGGGCCAACGTCCTGACTTTC. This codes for CASSVVGANVLTF. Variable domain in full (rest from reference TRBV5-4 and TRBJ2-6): ETGVTQSPTHLIKTRGQQVTLRCSSQSGHNTVSWYQQALGQGPQFIFQYYREEENGRGNFPPRFSGLQFPNYSSELNVNALELDDSALYLCASSVVGANVLTFGAGSRLTVL.